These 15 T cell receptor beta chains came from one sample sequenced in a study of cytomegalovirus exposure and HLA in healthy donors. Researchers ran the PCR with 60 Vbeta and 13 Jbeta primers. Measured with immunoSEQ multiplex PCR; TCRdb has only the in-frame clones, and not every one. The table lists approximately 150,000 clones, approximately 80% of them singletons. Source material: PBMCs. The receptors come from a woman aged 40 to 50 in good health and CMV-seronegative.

For the CDR3, the DNA is TGCGCCAGCAGCCATACAGCGGGAGTTGGAGATACGCAGTATTTT. Protein: CASSHTAGVGDTQYF. The chain has TRBV4-3 and TRBJ2-3; 8 bases map to TRBD2. In germline, CDR1 is LGHNA, CDR2 YSLEER. There are 15 residues in the CDR3. J was trimmed by 5 bases and V by 3 bases; bases with no gene match: 7.

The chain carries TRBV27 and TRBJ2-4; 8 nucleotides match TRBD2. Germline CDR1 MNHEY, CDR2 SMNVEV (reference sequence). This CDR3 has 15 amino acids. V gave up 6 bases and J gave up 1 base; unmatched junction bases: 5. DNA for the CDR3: TGTGCCAGCAGGGATAGCGGGAAGGCCAAAAACATTCAGTACTTC. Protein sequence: CASRDSGKAKNIQYF.

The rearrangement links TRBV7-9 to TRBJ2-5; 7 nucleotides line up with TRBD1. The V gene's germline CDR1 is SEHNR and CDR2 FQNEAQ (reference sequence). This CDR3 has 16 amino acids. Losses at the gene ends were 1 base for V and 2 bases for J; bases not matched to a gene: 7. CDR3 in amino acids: CASSLVSAGGQETQYF. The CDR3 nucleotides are TGTGCCAGCAGCTTAGTATCGGCAGGGGGACAAGAGACCCAGTACTTC.

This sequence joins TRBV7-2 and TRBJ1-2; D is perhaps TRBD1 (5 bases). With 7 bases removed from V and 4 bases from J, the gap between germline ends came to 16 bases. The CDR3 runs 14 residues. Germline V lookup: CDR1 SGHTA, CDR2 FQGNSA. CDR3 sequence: CASNPGGGPYGYTF. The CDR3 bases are TGTGCCAGCAACCCGGGGGGGGGTCCCTATGGCTACACCTTC.

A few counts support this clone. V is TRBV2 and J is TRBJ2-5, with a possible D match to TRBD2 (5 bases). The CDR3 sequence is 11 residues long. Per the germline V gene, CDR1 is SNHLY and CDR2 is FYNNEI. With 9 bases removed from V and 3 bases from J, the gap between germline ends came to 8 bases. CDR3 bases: TGTGCCAGAGCGGTTGAAGAGACCCAGTACTTC. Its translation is CARAVEETQYF.

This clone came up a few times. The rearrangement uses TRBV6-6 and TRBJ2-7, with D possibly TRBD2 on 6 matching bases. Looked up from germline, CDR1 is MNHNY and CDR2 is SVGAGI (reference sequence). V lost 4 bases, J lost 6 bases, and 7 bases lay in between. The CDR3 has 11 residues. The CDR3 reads CASSWEAEQYF. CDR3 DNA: TGTGCCAGCAGTTGGGAGGCCGAGCAGTACTTC.

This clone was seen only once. The CDR3 here is CASSPGGQNTDTQYF. CDR3 coding DNA: TGTGCCAGCAGCCCAGGAGGACAGAACACAGATACGCAGTATTTT. V gene TRBV11-3 combines with J gene TRBJ2-3, with a possible D match to TRBD1 (6 bases). CDR3 length: 15 residues. V was trimmed by 5 bases and J by 2 bases, leaving 14 bases between them. CDR1 is SGHNT and CDR2 is YENEEA in the germline V gene.

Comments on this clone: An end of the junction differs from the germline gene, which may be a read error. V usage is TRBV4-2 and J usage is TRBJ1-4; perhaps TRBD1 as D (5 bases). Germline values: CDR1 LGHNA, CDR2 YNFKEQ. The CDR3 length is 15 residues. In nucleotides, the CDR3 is TGTGCCAGCAGCAAAGAAGTCCAGGGAAACGAAAAACTGTTTTTT. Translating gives CASSKEVQGNEKLFF.

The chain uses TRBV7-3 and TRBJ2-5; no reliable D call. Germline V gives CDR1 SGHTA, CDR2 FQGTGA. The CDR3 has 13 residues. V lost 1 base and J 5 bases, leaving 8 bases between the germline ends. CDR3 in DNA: TGTGCCAGCAGCTTAAGACATCGGGAGACCCAGTACTTC. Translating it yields CASSLRHRETQYF.

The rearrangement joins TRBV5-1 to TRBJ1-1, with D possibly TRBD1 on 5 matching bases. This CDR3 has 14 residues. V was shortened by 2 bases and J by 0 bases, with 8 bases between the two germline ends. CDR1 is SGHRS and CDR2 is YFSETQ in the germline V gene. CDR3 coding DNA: TGCGCCAGCAGCTTTAAAGGGGTGAACACTGAAGCTTTCTTT. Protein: CASSFKGVNTEAFF.

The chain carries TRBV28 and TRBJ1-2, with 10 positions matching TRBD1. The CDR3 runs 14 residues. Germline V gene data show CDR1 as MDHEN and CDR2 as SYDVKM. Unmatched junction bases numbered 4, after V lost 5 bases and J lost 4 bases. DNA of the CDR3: TGTGCCAGCAGTCTGACAGGGGGCTTCTATGGCTACACCTTC. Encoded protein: CASSLTGGFYGYTF.

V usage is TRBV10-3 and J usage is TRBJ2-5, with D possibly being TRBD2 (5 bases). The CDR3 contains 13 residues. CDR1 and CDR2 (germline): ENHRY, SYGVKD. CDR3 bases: TGTGCGGCTAAGGCACTCGAGGGAGAGACCCAGTACTTC. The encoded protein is CAAKALEGETQYF.

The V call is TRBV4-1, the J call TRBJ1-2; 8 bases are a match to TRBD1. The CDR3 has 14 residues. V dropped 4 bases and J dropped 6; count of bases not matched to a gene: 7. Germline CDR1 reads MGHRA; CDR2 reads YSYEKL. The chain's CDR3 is CASSPNPGGDGYTF. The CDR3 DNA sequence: TGCGCCAGCAGCCCAAATCCAGGGGGCGATGGCTACACCTTC.

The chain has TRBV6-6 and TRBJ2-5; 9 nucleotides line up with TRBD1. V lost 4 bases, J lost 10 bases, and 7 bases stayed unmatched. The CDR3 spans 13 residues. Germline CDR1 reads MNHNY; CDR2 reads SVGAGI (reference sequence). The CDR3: CASSWGQGNFQYF. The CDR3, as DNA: TGTGCCAGCAGTTGGGGACAGGGTAATTTCCAGTACTTC.

Written as DNA, the CDR3 is TGTGCCAGCCGTAGTTTGGGGATACAGGGGAGAGGAGGGGGCTACGAGCAGTACTTC. Residues: CASRSLGIQGRGGGYEQYF. The chain links TRBV28 to TRBJ2-7; possible D gene TRBD1, 7 bases. The ends were cut back, 8 bases at V and 3 bases at J, with 32 bases in the middle. This CDR3 is 19 amino acids long. Germline-derived CDR1 and CDR2 are MDHEN and SYDVKM. Full variable domain (remainder filled in from reference TRBV28 and TRBJ2-7): DVKVTQSSRYLVKRTGEKVFLECVQDMDHENMFWYRQDPGLGLRLIYFSYDVKMKEKGDIPEGYSVSREKKERFSLILESASTNQTSMYLCASRSLGIQGRGGGYEQYFGPGTRLTVT.